This T cell receptor beta chain was obtained from a study of blood T cell repertoires in COVID-19. Study overall: Samples representing acute and convalescent COVID-19 were sourced from the United States, Italy and Spain. PBMCs, B-cell-depleted T cells, or T cells provided the cDNA or gDNA that made up the material.

Original processing notes: How many nucleated cells were present was estimated from reference gene primer amplification. Assay: immunoSEQ multiplex PCR; the TCRdb copy retains only in-frame clones and omits some. The D gene and trimming were derived from the DNA, and the V and J assignments and clone size from that table. The table shows approximately 260,000 clones, with 88% occurring only once. The specimen sequenced was peripheral blood. This TCR derives from a middle-aged woman who had recovered from COVID-19.

CDR3 coding DNA: TGTGCCAGCAGCCTTCTAGCAGCCATTAATGAGCAGTTCTTC. It translates to CASSLLAAINEQFF. The V call is TRBV11-1, the J call TRBJ2-1; possible D gene TRBD2, 5 bases. Trimming left V 5 bases short and J 7 bases short, with 15 bases between. This CDR3 has 14 residues. Per germline, CDR1 SGHAT and CDR2 FQDESV (reference sequence). Together with reference TRBV11-1 and TRBJ2-1, the CDR3 gives the full variable domain: EAEVAQSPRYKITEKSQAVAFWCDPISGHATLYWYRQILGQGPELLVQFQDESVVDDSQLPKDRFSAERLKGVDSTLKIQPAELGDSAMYLCASSLLAAINEQFFGPGTRLTVL.